This T cell receptor beta chain was sequenced during a study of cytomegalovirus exposure and HLA in healthy donors (TCRdb year 2017). Background on the whole study: An earlier analysis of several hundred of the donors reported 276 Gb of sequence data and 117 million unique TCR beta sequences obtained from about 180 million T cells. Typing coverage varied by locus: roughly 629-630 donors for A, B, C, DRB1 and DQB1; about 520 for DQA1; more than 600 for DPA1; 450 to 480 for DPB1. Class I and class II HLA loci were covered by the typing at four-digit resolution. Around 320 gigabases of sequencing data and around 87 million unique TCR sequences were included in an early release covering 500 to 750 HLA-typed donors. Alongside the repertoire data, information on donor age, sex, ethnicity and CMV serostatus was compiled. The T cell repertoires of some 670 subjects were profiled by immunosequencing and related to cytomegalovirus serostatus. The study was designed to test whether signatures of past pathogen exposure could be identified by cataloging public T cell receptors. Among 300 to 500 genotyped donors of the cohort, an average of roughly 230,000 unique TCR beta nucleotide sequences was sequenced per donor, of which about 18% were non-productive. The later analysis used no new phenotypic data to find candidate immune exposures, relying instead on TCR beta sequences and their occurrence across donors. In an earlier analysis of more than 550 of the donors, high-throughput TCR beta sequencing was used to judge whether each TCR beta V gene segment behaved as functional or pseudogenic. Genome-wide SNP genotypes for about 65% of the roughly 670 donors were used in a later genetic analysis, which treated that subset as a discovery cohort. To study patterns of TCR occurrence, a later analysis re-analyzed previously published TCR beta repertoires from under 750 donors and added high-resolution HLA genotyping. To predict cytomegalovirus infection status, the study brought together high-throughput TCR immunosequencing, statistical association of individual TCRs with disease status, and machine learning. Roughly 5 DR-DQ haplotypes were handled as single units for association and clustering, since linkage in the cohort was strong. In addition to the first cohort of 666 subjects, a separate validation cohort of about 120 different subjects was used. Among the roughly 400 genotyped donors, 75% to 90% belonged to the genetic ancestry cluster associated with self-reported Caucasian donors. Every repertoire in the discovery cohort had been generated on one and the same sequencing platform.

To prepare the library, the immunoSEQ multiplex PCR assay was applied. A mixture of 60 forward primers for TCR Vbeta segments and 13 reverse primers for TCR Jbeta segments was used in the multiplex PCR. A multiplex PCR assay on genomic DNA amplified the CDR3 region of rearranged TCR beta genes. On the Illumina HiSeq System, the amplified TCR beta libraries were sequenced as 87-base-pair reads. Processing in the source paper ran as follows. Across the roughly 700 repertoires, a later analysis counted 60 million to 90 million unique TCR beta chains, approximately 10 million of which were shared by at least two donors. A nearest-neighbor algorithm error-corrected the raw reads and collapsed the reads into unique sequences, merging closely related sequences to remove PCR and sequencing errors. CDR3 sequences were aligned to IMGT reference sequences to assign V, D and J gene segments. Each retained sequence needed at least a six-nucleotide match to both a V gene segment and a J gene segment. Rearrangements were classified as productive when the CDR3 lacked stop codons and remained in frame with V and J, and all other rearrangements were classified as non-productive. Following IMGT convention, CDR3 was defined as the stretch from the second conserved V-encoded cysteine to the conserved J-encoded phenylalanine. The earlier analysis of fewer than 700 of the donors excluded sequences that lacked an unambiguous match to a single V gene segment. An earlier analysis of fewer than 750 of the donors classified V segments as functional when productive rearrangements were above 56.7% and as segregating when the standard deviation between donors was above 5%. To diagnose cytomegalovirus status from the catalog of TCR beta chain sequences, a statistical classification framework was built. In a later analysis, V and J genes were assigned by comparing TCR nucleotide sequences against IMGT/GENE-DB human TR gene sequences. Using the TCRdist pipeline, a later analysis assigned CDR3 sequences along with most-parsimonious VDJ recombination scenarios. In a later analysis, each TCR beta chain was defined by its CDR3 amino acid sequence together with its V-gene family, and reads lacking a unique V-gene family were excluded. As a way to deal with suspected cross-contamination and a sequencing artifact, a later analysis dropped hundreds of nucleotide sequences that were highly shared and had low generation probability. In a later analysis, a clonal expansion index for each public chain was calculated from normalized within-repertoire ranks of inferred template counts. A later analysis computed generation probabilities with a VDJ recombination model fitted to out-of-frame rearrangements, and checked the results against IGoR. In a later analysis, TCR-TCR, TCR-HLA and TCR-CMV co-occurrence was scored with hypergeometric tests, and a repertoire-size bias correction was applied to TCR pairs. In a later analysis, false discovery rates were estimated by permuting HLA or CMV assignments 20 times. A later analysis grouped co-occurring TCRs with DBSCAN, adding TCRdist sequence similarity when clustering within HLA-allele-positive subsets. For co-occurrence clustering, repertoires with fewer than 30,000 or more than 120,000 public chains were excluded, along with roughly 5 repertoires with anomalous nucleotide sharing. TCRdb's version of the immuneACCESS table is confined to in-frame rearrangements and falls short of the full clone set. An unresolved V gene accounts for under half of the shortfall where checked; the remainder is of unknown origin. The V and J calls and clone size are taken from that table; D and trimming were inferred from the DNA. The sample yields approximately 210,000 clones; 60% to 85% were counted once. 1.5% of the sample belongs to the ten largest clones.

The cohort was made up of 666 healthy bone marrow donors. All cohort members were sampled while nominally healthy, although unrecorded immune exposures were likely present. The donor tested CMV seropositive and was one of the 289 seropositive cohort members. A peripheral blood sample was collected from each donor, and TCR beta sequencing was performed on peripheral blood mononuclear cells. Genomic DNA was extracted from the blood cell samples with the Qiagen DNeasy Blood Extraction Kit. CDR1 and CDR2 are drawn from the germline V gene: LGHNA, YSLEER. Clipping removes 0 bases from V and 4 bases from J, with 7 as the unmatched junction base count. CDR3 length: 17 amino acids, cysteine to phenylalanine. Here the CDR3 DNA is all that survives: 51 bases in frame from base 1. What the study reported, not specific to this receptor: The presence/absence analyses assumed that sequencing depth was roughly uniform across donors, and that assumption may not be true. A later analysis reported that several top co-occurrence clusters appeared linked to parvovirus B19, influenza, CMV and Epstein-Barr virus. Cytomegalovirus status was reported to be diagnosed by the classifier with high specificity and sensitivity in both the original and validation cohorts. A later genetic analysis reported fewer N-insertions in productive TCRs among donors in an Asian-associated ancestry cluster than the roughly 720-donor mean. A later genetic analysis associated a missense DCLRE1C variant with V-gene and J-gene trimming of TCR beta chains, and an independent cohort replicated the association. When HLA alleles, especially DR and DQ, strongly co-occurred, TCR associations were difficult to assign to individual alleles. Most CMV-associated TCR beta chains appeared to be HLA-restricted in a later analysis, and the HLA associations seemed to be driven largely by CMV exposure. The cohort was sequenced for TCR beta chains only, and without alpha or paired-chain data the features that could be detected were limited. For the cohort, immune exposure information was limited to CMV serostatus. Because some donors lacked HLA typing at each locus, the association tests relied only on the typed subset. Because counts were too low, approximately 18 rarely observed V segments, including chromosome 9 orphons, were excluded from the earlier analysis of 587 of the donors. Some IMGT-functional V segments, including TRBV6-2 and TRBV6-3, could not be distinguished by the 87-base-pair reads and were therefore excluded. The study listed 170 or so TCR beta chains as associated with cytomegalovirus. A few of the identified cytomegalovirus-associated TCR beta chains were confirmed in vitro to be specific for cytomegalovirus antigens. In a later analysis, HLA-associated TCR beta chains were found to be more clonally expanded and to have lower generation probabilities than equally common non-associated chains. Linkage disequilibrium might explain the correlated functional status among segregating V segments, but an unknown experimental factor could not be excluded. The authors suggested that the approach could potentially be generalized to other disease states and immunological phenotypes. At a false discovery rate of 0.05, a later analysis linked roughly 17,000 TCR beta sequences to specific HLA alleles. A further reported finding was that TCR beta sequences accurately predicted the HLA-A and HLA-B alleles for most subjects in the first cohort. In a later analysis, TCR association rates were found to vary across HLA loci, with the most associated TCRs seen for DRB1 alleles and the fewest for HLA-C alleles. Broadly in line with IMGT annotations, most TCR beta V segments showed up in productive rearrangements about 90% or about 30% of the time in an earlier analysis of several hundred of the donors. A cluster of highly shared sequence variants was judged likely to represent a technical artifact of the sequencing pipeline. Most TCR sequences were observed very rarely across donors, whereas some public TCRs were present in many individuals.

To note about this clone: Its target antigen remains unknown. Base qualities are missing; no much larger clone stands one base away.

The sequencing input was PBMCs. The clonotype comes from a girl under 18 in good health and CMV-seropositive. The chain uses TRBV4-3 and TRBJ2-3; TRBD2 aligns with 10 central bases. CDR3 reads: CASSQDKAGGPSDTQYF. The sequenced DNA: TGCGCCAGCAGCCAAGATAAAGCGGGGGGGCCATCAGATACGCAGTATTTT.